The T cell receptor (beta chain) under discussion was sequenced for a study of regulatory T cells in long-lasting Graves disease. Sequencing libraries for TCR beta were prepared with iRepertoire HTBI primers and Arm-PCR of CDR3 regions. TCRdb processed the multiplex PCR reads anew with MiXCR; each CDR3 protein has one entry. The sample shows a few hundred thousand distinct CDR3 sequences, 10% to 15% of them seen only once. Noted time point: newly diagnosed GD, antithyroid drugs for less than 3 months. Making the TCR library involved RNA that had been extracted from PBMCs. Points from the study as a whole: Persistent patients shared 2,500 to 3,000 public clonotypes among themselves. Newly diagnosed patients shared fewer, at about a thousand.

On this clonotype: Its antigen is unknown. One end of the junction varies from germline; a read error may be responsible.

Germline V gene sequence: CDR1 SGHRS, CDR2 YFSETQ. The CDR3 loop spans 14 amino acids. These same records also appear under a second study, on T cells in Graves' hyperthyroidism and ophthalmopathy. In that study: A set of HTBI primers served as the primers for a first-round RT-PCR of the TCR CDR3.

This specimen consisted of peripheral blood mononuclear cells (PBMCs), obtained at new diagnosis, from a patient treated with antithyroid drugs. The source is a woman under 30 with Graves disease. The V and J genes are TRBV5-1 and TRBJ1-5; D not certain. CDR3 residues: CASSPDLSNQPQHF. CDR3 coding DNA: TGTGCCAGCAGTCCCGATTTGAGCAATCAGCCCCAGCATTTT.